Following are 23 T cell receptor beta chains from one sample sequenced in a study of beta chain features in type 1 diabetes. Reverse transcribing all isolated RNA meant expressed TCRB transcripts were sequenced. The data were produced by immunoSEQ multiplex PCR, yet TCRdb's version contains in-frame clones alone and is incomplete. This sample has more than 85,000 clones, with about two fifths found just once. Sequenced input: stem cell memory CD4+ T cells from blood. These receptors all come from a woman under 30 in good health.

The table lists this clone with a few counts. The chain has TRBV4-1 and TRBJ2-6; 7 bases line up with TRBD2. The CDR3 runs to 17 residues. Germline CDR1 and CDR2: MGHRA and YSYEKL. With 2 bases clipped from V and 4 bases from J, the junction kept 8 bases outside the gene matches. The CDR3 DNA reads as TGCGCCAGCAGCCAAAGATGGCGGGAGAACGGGGCCAACGTCCTGACTTTC. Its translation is CASSQRWRENGANVLTF.

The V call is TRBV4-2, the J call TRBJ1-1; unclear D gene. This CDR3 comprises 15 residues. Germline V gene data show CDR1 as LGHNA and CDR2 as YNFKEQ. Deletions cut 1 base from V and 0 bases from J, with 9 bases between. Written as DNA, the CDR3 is TGTGCCAGCAGCCAAGGGTCGGGGTTGAACACTGAAGCTTTCTTT. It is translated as CASSQGSGLNTEAFF.

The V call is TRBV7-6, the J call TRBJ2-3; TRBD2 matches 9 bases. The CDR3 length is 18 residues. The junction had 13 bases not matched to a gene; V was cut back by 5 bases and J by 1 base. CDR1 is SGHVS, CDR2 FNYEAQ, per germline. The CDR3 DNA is TGTGCCAGCAGCATACTGCTAGCGGGATCTCGACGCACAGATACGCAGTATTTT. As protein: CASSILLAGSRRTDTQYF.

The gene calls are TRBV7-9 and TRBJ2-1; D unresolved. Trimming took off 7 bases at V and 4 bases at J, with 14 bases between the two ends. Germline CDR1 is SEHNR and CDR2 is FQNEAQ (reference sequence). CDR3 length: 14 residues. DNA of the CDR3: TGTGCCAGCACTATCGGTTCCCTTTACAATGAGCAGTTCTTC. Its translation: CASTIGSLYNEQFF.

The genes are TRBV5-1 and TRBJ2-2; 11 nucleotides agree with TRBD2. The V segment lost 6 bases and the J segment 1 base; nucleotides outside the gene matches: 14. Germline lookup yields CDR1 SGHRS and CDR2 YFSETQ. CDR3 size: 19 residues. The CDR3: CASNLPGSGRAQNTGELFF. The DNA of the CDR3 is TGCGCCAGCAACCTCCCCGGTAGCGGGAGGGCCCAGAACACCGGGGAGCTGTTTTTT.

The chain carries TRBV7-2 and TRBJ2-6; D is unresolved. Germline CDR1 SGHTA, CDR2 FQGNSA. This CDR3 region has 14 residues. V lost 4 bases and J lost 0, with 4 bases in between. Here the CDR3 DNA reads TGTGCCAGCAGCTATATCTCTGGGGCCAACGTCCTGACTTTC. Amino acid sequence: CASSYISGANVLTF.

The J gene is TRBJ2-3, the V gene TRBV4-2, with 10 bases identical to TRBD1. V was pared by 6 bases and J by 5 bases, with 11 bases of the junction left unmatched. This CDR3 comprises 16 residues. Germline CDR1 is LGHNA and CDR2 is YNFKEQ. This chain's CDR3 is CASRQPGQGIGDTQYF. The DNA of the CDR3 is TGTGCCAGCAGGCAGCCGGGACAGGGGATTGGAGATACGCAGTATTTT.

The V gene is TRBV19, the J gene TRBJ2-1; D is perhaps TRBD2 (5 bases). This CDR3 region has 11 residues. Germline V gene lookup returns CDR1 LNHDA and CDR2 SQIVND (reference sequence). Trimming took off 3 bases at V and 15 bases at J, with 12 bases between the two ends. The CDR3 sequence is CASSIHLGLFF. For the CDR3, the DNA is TGTGCCAGTAGTATCCACTTAGGACTGTTCTTC.

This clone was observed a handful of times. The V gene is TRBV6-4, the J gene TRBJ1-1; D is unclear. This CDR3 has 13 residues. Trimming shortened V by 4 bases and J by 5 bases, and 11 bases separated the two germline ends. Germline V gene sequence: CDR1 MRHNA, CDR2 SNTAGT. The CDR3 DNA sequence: TGTGCCAGCAGTGGCCTCTTCGGGACTGAAGCTTTCTTT. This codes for CASSGLFGTEAFF.

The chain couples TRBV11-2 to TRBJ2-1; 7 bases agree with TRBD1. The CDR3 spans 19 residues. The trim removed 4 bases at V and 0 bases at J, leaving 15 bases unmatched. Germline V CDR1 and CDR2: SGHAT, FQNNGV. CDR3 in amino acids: CASSYRNYRGLSSYNEQFF. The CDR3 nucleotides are TGTGCCAGCAGCTATCGCAACTACAGGGGCCTCAGCTCCTACAATGAGCAGTTCTTC.

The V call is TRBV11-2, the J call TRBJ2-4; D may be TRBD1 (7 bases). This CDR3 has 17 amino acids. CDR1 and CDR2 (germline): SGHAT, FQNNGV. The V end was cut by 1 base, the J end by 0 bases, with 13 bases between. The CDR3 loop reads CASSLARQGLAKNIQYF. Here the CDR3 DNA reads TGTGCCAGCAGCTTAGCACGACAGGGACTAGCCAAAAACATTCAGTACTTC.

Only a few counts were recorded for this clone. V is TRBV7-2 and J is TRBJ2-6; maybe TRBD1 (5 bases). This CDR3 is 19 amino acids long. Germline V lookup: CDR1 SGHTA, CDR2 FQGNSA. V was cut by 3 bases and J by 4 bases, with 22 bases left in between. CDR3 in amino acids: CASSLTSQGGAAGANVLTF. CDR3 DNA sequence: TGTGCCAGCAGCTTGACGTCCCAGGGTGGGGCAGCCGGGGCCAACGTCCTGACTTTC. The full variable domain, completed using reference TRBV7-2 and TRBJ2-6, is GAGVSQSPSNKVTEKGKDVELRCDPISGHTALYWYRQSLGQGLEFLIYFQGNSAPDKSGLPSDRFSAERTGGSVSTLTIQRTQQEDSAVYLCASSLTSQGGAAGANVLTFGAGSRLTVL.

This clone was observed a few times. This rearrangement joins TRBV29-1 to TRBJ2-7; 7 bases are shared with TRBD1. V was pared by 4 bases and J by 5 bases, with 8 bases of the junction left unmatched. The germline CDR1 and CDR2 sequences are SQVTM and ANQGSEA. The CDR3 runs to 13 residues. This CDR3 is CSVARQGNNEQYF. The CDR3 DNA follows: TGCAGCGTTGCCCGACAGGGAAATAACGAGCAGTACTTC.

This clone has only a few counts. The CDR3 loop reads CASSSMTGWETQYF. The CDR3, as DNA: TGTGCCAGCAGCTCTATGACAGGGTGGGAGACCCAGTACTTC. The V gene is TRBV7-9, the J gene TRBJ2-5; 7 positions agree with TRBD1. CDR1 and CDR2 from the germline V gene are SEHNR and FQNEAQ (reference sequence). The trim removed 4 bases at V and 5 bases at J, leaving 7 bases unmatched. The CDR3 loop spans 14 amino acids.

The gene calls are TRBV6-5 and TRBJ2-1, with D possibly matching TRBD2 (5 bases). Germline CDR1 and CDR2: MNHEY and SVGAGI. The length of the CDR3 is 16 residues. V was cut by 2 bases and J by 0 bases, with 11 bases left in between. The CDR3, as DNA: TGTGCCAGCAGTTACCTTTCGGGAAGCTCCTACAATGAGCAGTTCTTC. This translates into CASSYLSGSSYNEQFF.

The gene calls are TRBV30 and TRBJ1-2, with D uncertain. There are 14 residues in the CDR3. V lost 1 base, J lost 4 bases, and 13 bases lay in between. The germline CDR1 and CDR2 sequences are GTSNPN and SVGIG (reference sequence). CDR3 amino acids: CAWSGSVFGYGYTF. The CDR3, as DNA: TGTGCCTGGAGTGGCAGCGTGTTCGGCTATGGCTACACCTTC. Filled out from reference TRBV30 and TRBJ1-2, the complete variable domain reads SQTIHQWPATLVQPVGSPLSLECTVEGTSNPNLYWYRQAAGRGLQLLFYSVGIGQISSEVPQNLSASRPQDRQFILSSKKLLLSDSGFYLCAWSGSVFGYGYTFGSGTRLTVV.

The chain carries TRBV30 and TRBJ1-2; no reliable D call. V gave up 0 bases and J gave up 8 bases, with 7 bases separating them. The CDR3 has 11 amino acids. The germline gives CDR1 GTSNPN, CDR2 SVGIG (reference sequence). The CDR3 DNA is TGTGCCTGGAGTGTAAGAGCAGGCTACACCTTC. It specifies CAWSVRAGYTF.

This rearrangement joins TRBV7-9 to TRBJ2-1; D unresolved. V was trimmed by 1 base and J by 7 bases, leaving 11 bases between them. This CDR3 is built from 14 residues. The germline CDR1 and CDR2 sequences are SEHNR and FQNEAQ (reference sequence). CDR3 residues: CASSLVVWANEQFF. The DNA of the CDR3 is TGTGCCAGCAGCTTAGTTGTTTGGGCAAATGAGCAGTTCTTC.

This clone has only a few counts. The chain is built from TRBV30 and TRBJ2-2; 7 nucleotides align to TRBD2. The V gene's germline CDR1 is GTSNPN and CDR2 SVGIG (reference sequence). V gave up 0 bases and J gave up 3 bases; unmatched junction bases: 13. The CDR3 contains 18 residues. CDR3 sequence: CAWSVSLSGTLYTGELFF. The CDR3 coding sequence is TGTGCCTGGAGTGTCTCCCTCAGCGGGACTTTATACACCGGGGAGCTGTTTTTT.

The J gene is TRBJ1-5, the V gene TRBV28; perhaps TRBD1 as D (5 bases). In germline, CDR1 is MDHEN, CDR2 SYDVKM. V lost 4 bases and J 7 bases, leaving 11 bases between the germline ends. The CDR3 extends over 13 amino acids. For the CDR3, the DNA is TGTGCCAGCAGTTACCCGTCAGGGCAGCCCCAGCATTTT. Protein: CASSYPSGQPQHF. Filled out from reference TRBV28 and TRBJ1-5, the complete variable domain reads DVKVTQSSRYLVKRTGEKVFLECVQDMDHENMFWYRQDPGLGLRLIYFSYDVKMKEKGDIPEGYSVSREKKERFSLILESASTNQTSMYLCASSYPSGQPQHFGDGTRLSIL.

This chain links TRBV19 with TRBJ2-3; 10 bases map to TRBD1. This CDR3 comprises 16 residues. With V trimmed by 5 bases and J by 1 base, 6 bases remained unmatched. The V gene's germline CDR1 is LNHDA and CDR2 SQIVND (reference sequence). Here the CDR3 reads CASSPDRGPGTDTQYF. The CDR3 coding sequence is TGTGCCAGTAGTCCCGACAGGGGGCCGGGCACAGATACGCAGTATTTT.

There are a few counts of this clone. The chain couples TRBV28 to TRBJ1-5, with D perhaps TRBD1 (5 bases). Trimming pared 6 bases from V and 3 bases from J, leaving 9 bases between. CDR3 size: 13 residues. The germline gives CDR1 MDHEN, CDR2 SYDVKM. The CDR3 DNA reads TGTGCCAGCAGCGGACATCACAATCAGCCCCAGCATTTT. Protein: CASSGHHNQPQHF.

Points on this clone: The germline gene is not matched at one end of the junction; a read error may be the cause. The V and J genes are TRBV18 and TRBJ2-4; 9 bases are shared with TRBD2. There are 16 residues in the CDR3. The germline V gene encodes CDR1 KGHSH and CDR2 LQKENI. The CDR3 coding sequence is TGTGCCAGCTCACCAACAGCGGGACTAGCCGAAAACATTCAGTACTTC. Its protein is CASSPTAGLAENIQYF.